Shown below are 28 T cell receptor beta chains from a single sample sequenced in a study of vaccination and CD4 T cells after COVID-19 (dated by TCRdb to between 2021 and 2023). The protocol used for the library was PCR. The sequencer was an Illumina iSeq 100. TCR sequencing of DNA from cultured CD4+ T cells used the Oncomine TCR Beta short-read assay at the Johns Hopkins FTIC core. TCRdb cleaned the public reads at Q25 with fastp, built clones with MiXCR and kept in-frame beta chains. Merged by CDR3 protein, the rows form single entries marked with the most common genes and DNA. For this sample the table gives some 9,700 distinct CDR3 sequences, of which approximately 62% were detected only once. Around 25% of the sample is in the top ten clones. No antigen is known for these receptors. Per the publication, the treatment or condition label means: 10-day PBMC culture with coronavirus spike peptide pools or control peptides (ViraFEST assay). CD4+ T cells from unexposed donors were collected before the COVID-19 pandemic (2011-2018).

The sequencing input was CD4+ T cells from blood, cultured in vitro. The receptors come from a human donor in good health.

J is TRBJ2-4 and V is TRBV11-2, with 8 positions matching TRBD1. The CDR3 has 15 amino acids. Germline loops: CDR1 SGHAT, CDR2 FQNNGV. Trimming cost V 1 base and J 1 base; bases outside gene matches: 0. CDR3 DNA sequence: TGTGCCAGCAGCTTAGGGACAGGGGCCAAAAACATTCAGTACTTC. Its protein product is CASSLGTGAKNIQYF.

This clonotype appeared a few times. This chain joins TRBV10-3 and TRBJ1-1, with D uncertain. The germline CDR1 and CDR2 sequences are ENHRY and SYGVKD. This CDR3 has 13 amino acids. Deletions cut 0 bases from V and 1 base from J, with 3 bases between. CDR3 sequence reads: CAISESSNTEAFF. Written as DNA, the CDR3 is TGTGCCATCAGTGAGTCTTCGAACACTGAAGCTTTCTTT.

V and J are TRBV27 and TRBJ2-7, with a weak D call TRBD2 (7 bases). V gave up 8 bases and J gave up 4 bases, with 12 bases separating them. This CDR3 comprises 12 residues. Germline CDR1 MNHEY, CDR2 SMNVEV (reference sequence). CDR3 DNA: TGTGCCAGCCAAGGGGGGGGATACGAGCAGTACTTC. Its translation: CASQGGGYEQYF.

This clonotype was found a few times. The chain employs TRBV20-1 and TRBJ2-3; weak D call: TRBD2 (6 bases). The germline V gene has CDR1 DFQATT and CDR2 SNEGSKA (reference sequence). V was shortened by 6 bases and J by 0 bases, with 16 bases between the two germline ends. The CDR3 spans 15 residues. The CDR3, as DNA: TGCAGTGCCTCCCCGCTAGCGACTAGCACAGATACGCAGTATTTT. It translates to CSASPLATSTDTQYF.

The chain combines TRBV19 with TRBJ2-7; 16 bases are a match to TRBD2. Germline CDR1 LNHDA, CDR2 SQIVND (reference sequence). The CDR3 is 19 amino acids. V was clipped by 5 bases and J by 4 bases; unmatched bases: 14. CDR3 sequence (DNA): TGTGCCAGTAGTGTACTTGCCGGGACTAGCGGGAGGGCCCGGTACGAGCAGTACTTC. It is translated as CASSVLAGTSGRARYEQYF.

The V call is TRBV19, the J call TRBJ2-1, with TRBD2 matching 7 bases. The CDR3 extends over 17 amino acids. Germline CDR1 and CDR2: LNHDA and SQIVND (reference sequence). V lost 6 bases, J lost 2 bases, and 13 bases stayed unmatched. The CDR3 loop is CASRDASSGLTYNEQFF. DNA for the CDR3: TGTGCCAGTAGGGACGCGTCTAGCGGTCTTACCTACAATGAGCAGTTCTTC. Variable domain in full (rest from reference TRBV19 and TRBJ2-1): DGGITQSPKYLFRKEGQNVTLSCEQNLNHDAMYWYRQDPGQGLRLIYYSQIVNDFQKGDIAEGYSVSREKKESFPLTVTSAQKNPTAFYLCASRDASSGLTYNEQFFGPGTRLTVL.

This clonotype was counted a single time. V usage is TRBV19 and J usage is TRBJ1-6, with D maybe TRBD1 (5 bases). Per the germline V gene, CDR1 is LNHDA and CDR2 is SQIVND (reference sequence). V was shortened by 1 base and J by 14 bases, with 9 bases between the two germline ends. The CDR3 covers 12 residues. CDR3: CASSIAEGSLHF. CDR3 bases: TGTGCCAGTAGTATAGCTGAGGGGTCCCTCCACTTT.

This clonotype was detected only a few times. The V gene is TRBV27, the J gene TRBJ2-5, with 7 positions matching TRBD2. The CDR3 length is 14 residues. Germline values: CDR1 MNHEY, CDR2 SMNVEV (reference sequence). V lost 2 bases to trimming and J lost 3 bases; unmatched junction nucleotides: 3. This CDR3 reads CASSLTSAKETQYF. For the CDR3, the DNA is TGTGCCAGCAGTTTAACTAGCGCAAAAGAGACCCAGTACTTC.

This clonotype was counted between two and nine times. The chain is built from TRBV7-2 and TRBJ1-2; D is unresolved. V lost 10 bases to trimming and J lost 8 bases, with 14 bases between them. CDR1 is SGHTA, CDR2 FQGNSA, per germline. The CDR3 consists of 11 residues. The CDR3 DNA reads as TGTGCCACCCTGTATCTCGGGGGCTACACCTTC. It specifies CATLYLGGYTF.

This clonotype was recorded a few times. The rearrangement links TRBV7-8 to TRBJ1-5, with 10 bases fitting TRBD1. With 5 bases clipped from V and 4 bases from J, the junction kept 14 bases outside the gene matches. The CDR3 length is 18 residues. The germline V gene encodes CDR1 SGHVS and CDR2 FQNEAQ. As DNA, the CDR3 is TGTGCCAGCAGCCCCCGTCCCCCGGGACAGGGGATTAATCAGCCCCAGCATTTT. Its translation: CASSPRPPGQGINQPQHF.

The V call is TRBV4-3, the J call TRBJ2-1, with 7 bases fitting TRBD1. The CDR3 spans 13 residues. J gave up 8 bases and V 2 bases, and 3 bases lay outside the gene matches. Germline lookup yields CDR1 LGHNA and CDR2 YSLEER. The chain's CDR3 is CASSQLTGDEQFF. CDR3 sequence (DNA): TGCGCCAGCAGCCAACTTACAGGGGATGAGCAGTTCTTC.

The rearrangement uses TRBV6-1 and TRBJ1-2, with D tentatively TRBD1 (6 bases). Germline V gene data show CDR1 as MNHNS and CDR2 as SASEGT. This CDR3 contains 16 residues. The V end was cut by 7 bases, the J end by 4 bases, with 22 bases between. CDR3 region: CASTPLEGRGGYGYTF. The CDR3, as DNA: TGTGCCAGCACACCATTAGAGGGCAGGGGCGGCTATGGCTACACCTTC.

This chain connects TRBV18 to TRBJ2-7; D possibly corresponds to TRBD1 (6 bases). The CDR3 runs 14 residues. Trimming stripped 1 base from V and 0 bases from J, with 7 bases between. From germline, CDR1 is KGHSH and CDR2 LQKENI. The CDR3 coding sequence is TGTGCCAGCTCACCACAGACAGGCTCCTACGAGCAGTACTTC. Amino acid sequence: CASSPQTGSYEQYF.

V gene TRBV7-6 combines with J gene TRBJ2-7; 7 positions match TRBD2. The CDR3 loop spans 14 amino acids. Germline values: CDR1 SGHVS, CDR2 FNYEAQ. Trimming took 2 bases from V and 2 from J; bases not matched to a gene: 3. The CDR3 sequence is CASSLKGGTYEQYF. The DNA for the CDR3 is TGTGCCAGCAGCTTAAAGGGAGGGACCTACGAGCAGTACTTC.

The rearrangement uses TRBV7-2 and TRBJ2-7; the D gene could be TRBD1 or TRBD2 (6 bases each). The V end was cut by 1 base, the J end by 8 bases, with 18 bases between. The CDR3 runs 15 residues. Germline CDR1 is SGHTA and CDR2 is FQGNSA. CDR3 residues: CASSLEGGHHAQQYF. The CDR3 region has the DNA TGTGCCAGCAGCTTAGAGGGGGGACACCACGCGCAGCAGTACTTC.

Only one count was recorded for this clonotype. This rearrangement joins TRBV20-1 to TRBJ1-2; 7 positions agree with TRBD1. J gave up 8 bases and V 3 bases, and 6 bases lay outside the gene matches. In germline, CDR1 is DFQATT, CDR2 SNEGSKA (reference sequence). The CDR3 is made up of 12 amino acids. The chain's CDR3 is CSARGGQRGYTF. In nucleotides, the CDR3 is TGCAGTGCTAGGGGGGGACAGCGGGGCTACACCTTC.

The chain recombines TRBV6-5 with TRBJ2-7; no reliable D call. V lost 2 bases, J lost 0 bases, and 8 bases lay in between. CDR3 length: 14 residues. Germline V gene sequence: CDR1 MNHEY, CDR2 SVGAGI. CDR3 in amino acids: CASSYRFSSYEQYF. CDR3 sequence (DNA): TGTGCCAGCAGTTACAGGTTTAGCTCCTACGAGCAGTACTTC.

This clonotype was observed a single time. The rearrangement uses TRBV19 and TRBJ1-5, with 8 bases lining up with TRBD1. The V segment lost 5 bases and the J segment 3 bases; nucleotides outside the gene matches: 6. Germline loops: CDR1 LNHDA, CDR2 SQIVND (reference sequence). The CDR3 is 15 residues long. The CDR3 loop reads CASSPQGGINQPQHF. Written as DNA, the CDR3 is TGTGCCAGTAGTCCACAGGGGGGAATCAATCAGCCCCAGCATTTT. Supplemented by reference TRBV19 and TRBJ1-5, the full variable domain reads DGGITQSPKYLFRKEGQNVTLSCEQNLNHDAMYWYRQDPGQGLRLIYYSQIVNDFQKGDIAEGYSVSREKKESFPLTVTSAQKNPTAFYLCASSPQGGINQPQHFGDGTRLSIL.

This clonotype was detected a few times. This chain joins TRBV27 and TRBJ2-3, with D unresolved. The germline gives CDR1 MNHEY, CDR2 SMNVEV (reference sequence). The CDR3 has 17 amino acids. V shed 4 bases and J shed 2 bases, with 19 bases lying between them. As DNA, the CDR3 is TGTGCCAGCAGTTCGCCTTTCGGGCTCGTCGACACAGATACGCAGTATTTT. This translates into CASSSPFGLVDTDTQYF.

This clonotype was seen a few times. The V call is TRBV14, the J call TRBJ1-6, with D perhaps TRBD1 (6 bases). V gave up 1 base and J gave up 6 bases, with 7 bases separating them. The germline V gene encodes CDR1 SGHDN and CDR2 FVKESK. This CDR3 region has 14 residues. CDR3 loop: CASSQGTVNSPLHF. The CDR3 nucleotides are TGTGCCAGCAGCCAAGGGACAGTTAATTCACCCCTCCACTTT.

The chain joins TRBV6-1 to TRBJ2-7, with TRBD2 matching 9 bases. Unmatched junction bases numbered 7, after V lost 6 bases and J lost 4 bases. CDR1 is MNHNS and CDR2 is SASEGT in the germline V gene. This CDR3 is 14 amino acids long. The CDR3 region has the DNA TGTGCCAGCAGGCCTAGCGGGGACCTGTACGAGCAGTACTTC. As protein: CASRPSGDLYEQYF.

This clonotype was observed a handful of times. Here the CDR3 reads CASSWTDSTQYF. As DNA, the CDR3 is TGTGCCAGCAGTTGGACGGACTCAACGCAGTATTTT. This chain joins TRBV27 and TRBJ2-3, with D perhaps TRBD2 (5 bases). This CDR3 is 12 amino acids long. Trimming shortened V by 4 bases and J by 9 bases, and 11 bases separated the two germline ends. Germline loops: CDR1 MNHEY, CDR2 SMNVEV (reference sequence).

The chain uses TRBV27 and TRBJ1-2; the D is unclear. The V gene lost 6 bases and the J gene lost 4 bases, with 12 bases spanning the gap. The CDR3 runs 13 residues. Germline CDR1 is MNHEY and CDR2 is SMNVEV (reference sequence). CDR3 DNA: TGTGCCAGCAGACGGACGGGAGGCTATGGCTACACCTTC. Translation: CASRRTGGYGYTF.

The chain links TRBV28 to TRBJ1-1; TRBD1 agrees at 9 bases. Trimming at V came to 6 bases and at J to 0 bases, leaving 8 bases not matched to a gene. The germline gives CDR1 MDHEN, CDR2 SYDVKM. CDR3 length: 16 amino acids. Here the CDR3 DNA reads TGTGCCAGCAGCGAGGGAGGGACAGGGCTGAACACTGAAGCTTTCTTT. Translated, it gives CASSEGGTGLNTEAFF.

The CDR3 spells CASSPTSGTGDSPLHF. The DNA for the CDR3 is TGTGCCAGCAGCCCAACCTCCGGGACAGGGGATTCACCCCTCCACTTT. The chain links TRBV7-2 to TRBJ1-6; TRBD1 matches at 10 bases. The germline V gene has CDR1 SGHTA and CDR2 FQGNSA. With 5 bases clipped from V and 8 bases from J, the junction kept 9 bases outside the gene matches. The CDR3 totals 16 residues.

The gene calls are TRBV20-1 and TRBJ1-6, with 12 bases that match TRBD1. The CDR3 runs 17 residues. CDR1 is DFQATT, CDR2 SNEGSKA, per germline (reference sequence). Unmatched junction bases numbered 10, after V lost 0 bases and J lost 10 bases. The CDR3 sequence: CSARDRLGDRGLSPLHF. The DNA for the CDR3 is TGCAGTGCTAGAGATCGGTTGGGGGACAGGGGGCTATCACCCCTCCACTTT.

V usage is TRBV5-1 and J usage is TRBJ1-2, with D possibly TRBD1 on 5 matching bases. Trimming removed 5 bases at V and 0 bases at J, with 11 bases between. Per germline, CDR1 SGHRS and CDR2 YFSETQ. The CDR3 consists of 14 residues. DNA of the CDR3: TGCGCCAGCAGTCTAACGACAGCTAACTATGGCTACACCTTC. Protein: CASSLTTANYGYTF.

The genes are TRBV27 and TRBJ2-1, with 14 positions matching TRBD2. Trimming removed 2 bases from V and 4 bases from J; junction bases left unmatched: 4. CDR1 MNHEY and CDR2 SMNVEV come from the germline V gene (reference sequence). CDR3 size: 17 residues. The CDR3 here is CASSLLGLAGGYNEQFF. The CDR3 nucleotides are TGTGCCAGCAGTTTACTCGGACTAGCGGGAGGTTACAATGAGCAGTTCTTC.